Below are 24 T cell receptor beta chains sequenced from a single sample in a study of kidney transplant recipient with SARS-CoV-2 infection. In TCRdb, the reads were re-called with MiXCR into one record per CDR3 protein. The sample holds 200,000 to 300,000 distinct CDR3 sequences, 25% to 35% seen once. Sample: a blood sample, taken at baseline and on roughly day 110 from a kidney transplant recipient. Source of these receptors: a young adult male patient who had COVID-19 and was a kidney transplant recipient. Some of the T cells might come from the graft donor.

This clonotype showed up many times. The chain recombines TRBV27 with TRBJ2-3; D is tentatively TRBD1 or TRBD2 (5 bases each). Trimming took off 5 bases at V and 10 bases at J, with 13 bases between the two ends. This CDR3 is 12 amino acids long. The germline gives CDR1 MNHEY, CDR2 SMNVEV (reference sequence). CDR3 amino acids: CASSLGVGAQYF. Written as DNA, the CDR3 is TGTGCCAGCAGTCTAGGGGTGGGGGCGCAGTATTTT.

On this clonotype itself: Just one base apart from a much larger clone, this may be a read error. This chain joins TRBV29-1 and TRBJ2-5, with 8 bases identical to TRBD2. CDR1 and CDR2 from the germline V gene are SQVTM and ANQGSEA. This CDR3 has 13 residues. CDR3: CSFLAGRRKTQYF. Here the CDR3 DNA reads TGCAGTTTCTTAGCGGGAAGGAGGAAGACCCAGTACTTC.

A word on this clonotype: It may be a read error: a sequence one base away is much more abundant. This sequence joins TRBV5-1 and TRBJ2-1, with 10 bases matching TRBD1. CDR1 and CDR2 (germline): SGHRS, YFSETQ. The CDR3 totals 16 residues. For the CDR3, the DNA is TGCGCCTGCAGCGGTTCGGGGACAGGGGCCCTCAATGAGCAGTTCTTC. This gives the protein CACSGSGTGALNEQFF.

V and J are TRBV28 and TRBJ1-1, with D unclear. CDR3 length: 16 amino acids. The ends were cut back, 5 bases at V and 0 bases at J, with 16 bases in the middle. From germline, CDR1 is MDHEN and CDR2 SYDVKM. DNA of the CDR3: TGTGCCAGCAGTCCCTCCACTTCGGCTCTGAACACTGAAGCTTTCTTT. It codes for CASSPSTSALNTEAFF.

This clonotype was recorded at least ten times. The J gene is TRBJ2-7, the V gene TRBV6-5, with 8 bases that match TRBD2. Trimming at V came to 9 bases and at J to 6 bases, leaving 10 bases not matched to a gene. The CDR3 consists of 13 residues. Germline CDR1 is MNHEY and CDR2 is SVGAGI. CDR3 in DNA: TGTGCCAGTTTGGGCGGCGGGAGGACCGAGCAGTACTTC. Translation gives CASLGGGRTEQYF.

This clonotype was seen more than once but under ten times. The J gene is TRBJ2-1, the V gene TRBV7-2, with TRBD1 identical over 7 bases. The CDR3 consists of 15 residues. CDR1 and CDR2 (germline): SGHTA, FQGNSA. Trimming removed 8 bases from V and 0 bases from J; junction bases left unmatched: 7. This chain's CDR3 is CASSPEGASYNEQFF. The CDR3 coding sequence is TGTGCCAGCTCCCCTGAGGGGGCCTCCTACAATGAGCAGTTCTTC.

There are many counts of this clonotype. The rearrangement uses TRBV24-1 and TRBJ2-6; D may match TRBD1 or TRBD2 (5 bases each). Germline V gene data show CDR1 as KGHDR and CDR2 as SFDVKD. V gave up 4 bases and J gave up 2 bases, with 14 bases separating them. The CDR3 extends over 17 amino acids. Here the CDR3 reads CATSDPKRGPGANVLTF. CDR3 nucleotide sequence: TGTGCCACCAGTGACCCGAAGAGGGGCCCTGGGGCCAACGTCCTGACTTTC.

With regard to this clonotype: A single base separates this from a much larger clone, so it may be a read error. The chain uses TRBV27 and TRBJ2-1; no clear D gene. The CDR3 covers 14 residues. Germline assignment: CDR1 MNHEY and CDR2 SMNVEV (reference sequence). Written as DNA, the CDR3 is TGTGCCAGCAGACGCCCGCATCGATCCAATGGGCAGTTCTTC. This sequence encodes CASRRPHRSNGQFF.

As regards this clonotype: A much larger clone sits a single nucleotide away, making a read error possible. The chain couples TRBV18 to TRBJ2-2; perhaps TRBD2 as D (6 bases). Germline V CDR1 and CDR2: KGHSH, LQKENI. The CDR3 totals 14 residues. CDR3 nucleotides: TGTGCCAACTCACCACAGTCGGGGGCCGGGGAGCTGTTTTTT. The encoded protein is CANSPQSGAGELFF.

This clonotype has only one observation. A read error may explain this, as a much larger clone is one base away. The CDR3 ends on some other residue instead of the conserved phenylalanine or tryptophan, so this is likely a read error. This rearrangement joins TRBV28 to TRBJ2-5; a possible D gene is TRBD2 (8 bases). Germline-derived CDR1 and CDR2 are MDHEN and SYDVKM. V lost 5 bases and J 10 bases, leaving 23 bases between the germline ends. The CDR3 sequence is 15 residues long. The CDR3 coding sequence is TGTGCCAGCAGTCCCCGGGGGGGACAGAAGCCAGACCAGTACCTC. Amino acid sequence: CASSPRGGQKPDQYL.

Ten or more counts support this clonotype. V and J are TRBV15 and TRBJ2-1; D remains ambiguous. Germline V CDR1 and CDR2: LNHNV, YYDKDF (reference sequence). The CDR3 is 16 residues long. V lost 1 base to trimming and J lost 0 bases, with 10 bases between them. The CDR3 DNA is TGTGCCACCAGCAGAGTTGTGTCAAGCTCCTACAATGAGCAGTTCTTC. Amino acid sequence: CATSRVVSSSYNEQFF.

This clonotype was seen repeatedly, ten times or more. This chain connects TRBV7-9 to TRBJ2-7, with D perhaps TRBD2 (5 bases). With 3 bases removed from V and 3 bases from J, the gap between germline ends came to 18 bases. The CDR3 extends over 16 amino acids. Germline CDR1 SEHNR, CDR2 FQNEAQ (reference sequence). In DNA form, the CDR3 reads TGTGCCAGCAGCTTCGGTGAGATCCGAGGGCTCTACGAGCAGTACTTC. It encodes CASSFGEIRGLYEQYF.

About this clonotype: A read error is possible here, since a much larger clone lies one base away. The V and J genes are TRBV6-1 and TRBJ2-1; D is perhaps TRBD2 (6 bases). This CDR3 comprises 13 residues. Germline V gene data show CDR1 as MNHNS and CDR2 as SASEGT. The CDR3 DNA is TGTGCCAGCGGTGACGGGGGTTACAATGAGCAGTTCTTC. Amino acid sequence: CASGDGGYNEQFF.

With respect to this clonotype: A much larger clone differs by one base, so this may be a read error. V usage is TRBV6-5 and J usage is TRBJ1-2; D is ambiguous. CDR1 MNHEY and CDR2 SVGAGI come from the germline V gene. The CDR3 totals 17 residues. The DNA for the CDR3 is TGTGCCTGCAGTACGACTCACTCTATGCGAAAGACCTATGGCTACACCTTC. As protein: CACSTTHSMRKTYGYTF.

Remarks on this clonotype: Given a much more abundant clone one base away, this may be a read error. The CDR3 loop is CASSKSSKAGKAYGYTF. The CDR3 DNA reads as TGTGCCAGCAGCAAAAGTAGTAAGGCTGGAAAGGCCTATGGCTACACCTTC. The genes are TRBV11-1 and TRBJ1-2; D not resolved. Trimming removed 5 bases from V and 4 bases from J, with 23 bases in between. The length of the CDR3 is 17 residues. Germline assignment: CDR1 SGHAT and CDR2 FQDESV (reference sequence).

This clonotype was seen repeatedly, ten times or more. This rearrangement joins TRBV9 to TRBJ1-3, with a weak D call TRBD1 (5 bases). Deletions cut 2 bases from V and 4 bases from J, with 7 bases between. Germline V gene sequence: CDR1 SGDLS, CDR2 YYNGEE. The CDR3 is made up of 13 amino acids. The CDR3 reads CASSVQGGNTIYF. The CDR3 DNA is TGTGCCAGCAGCGTTCAGGGCGGAAACACCATATATTTT.

The sample holds a few counts of this clonotype. The chain combines TRBV7-3 with TRBJ2-3, with 11 bases identical to TRBD2. V trimming: 10 bases; J trimming: 1 base; junction bases outside the gene matches: 4. The germline V gene encodes CDR1 SGHTA and CDR2 FQGTGA. There are 14 residues in the CDR3. The CDR3 reads CATSLAGGTDTQYF. CDR3 coding DNA: TGTGCCACCTCACTAGCGGGGGGCACAGATACGCAGTATTTT.

At least ten counts were recorded for this clonotype. In DNA, the CDR3 is TGTGCCAGCAGCCCACAGACAGGCCCTAACTATGGCTACACCTTC. Encoded protein: CASSPQTGPNYGYTF. V and J are TRBV4-2 and TRBJ1-2, with D possibly matching TRBD1 (6 bases). CDR3 length: 15 amino acids. V lost 4 bases to trimming and J lost 0 bases, with 12 bases between them. Germline V gives CDR1 LGHNA, CDR2 YNFKEQ.

This clonotype has more than one count but fewer than ten. This chain uses TRBV6-5 with TRBJ1-4, with 7 nucleotides matching TRBD1. The CDR3 extends over 16 amino acids. Germline loops: CDR1 MNHEY, CDR2 SVGAGI. J was trimmed by 7 bases and V by 4 bases; bases with no gene match: 12. This CDR3 is CASSSDTQGIREKLFF. The CDR3 bases are TGTGCCAGCAGTTCGGATACACAGGGGATTCGTGAAAAACTGTTTTTT.

The V gene is TRBV3-1, the J gene TRBJ2-2, with D unresolved. Trimming shortened V by 4 bases and J by 5 bases, and 23 bases separated the two germline ends. Germline V gives CDR1 LGHDT, CDR2 YNNKEL (reference sequence). CDR3 length equals 18 residues. The CDR3 protein is CASSPYIPISGLTGELFF. In DNA form, the CDR3 reads TGTGCCAGCAGCCCTTACATTCCCATTTCAGGCTTGACCGGGGAGCTGTTTTTT.

This clonotype was detected many times. V is TRBV6-5 and J is TRBJ2-7; the D is unclear. CDR3 size: 14 residues. CDR1 and CDR2 (germline): MNHEY, SVGAGI. Trimming stripped 5 bases from V and 3 bases from J, with 14 bases between. The chain's CDR3 is CASSDGARNYEQYF. The CDR3 DNA sequence: TGTGCCAGCAGTGATGGTGCCAGGAACTACGAGCAGTACTTC.

In its sample, this clonotype was seen a few times. The junction and the germline gene differ at one end; a read error may be behind it. The chain couples TRBV7-6 to TRBJ2-1; D gene unclear. Germline CDR1 reads SGHVS; CDR2 reads FNYEAQ. The CDR3 sequence is 16 residues long. The CDR3 DNA is TGTGCTAGCAGCTTAAGGTTGACTGACTCCTACAATGAGCAGTTCTTC. Translated, it gives CASSLRLTDSYNEQFF.

This clonotype has ten or more counts. The gene calls are TRBV28 and TRBJ1-2, with D perhaps matching TRBD1 (6 bases). The V end was cut by 4 bases, the J end by 8 bases, with 17 bases between. The CDR3 is 14 amino acids. In germline, CDR1 is MDHEN, CDR2 SYDVKM. CDR3 protein: CASSWSGTTSGYTF. CDR3 nucleotides: TGTGCCAGCAGTTGGTCCGGGACAACATCCGGCTACACCTTC.

In this sample, this clonotype turned up a few times. The chain has TRBV4-1 and TRBJ2-1; D gene uncertain. Germline values: CDR1 MGHRA, CDR2 YSYEKL. Deletions cut 0 bases from V and 5 bases from J, with 17 bases between. CDR3 length: 17 amino acids. CDR3 sequence reads: CASSQDFRSSSDNEQFF. Here the CDR3 DNA reads TGCGCCAGCAGCCAAGATTTTCGGTCATCGTCCGACAATGAGCAGTTCTTC.